Each of the 7 T cell receptor beta chains below was sequenced from the same sample in a study of T cells in narcolepsy. Sequenced by immunoSEQ multiplex PCR; TCRdb stores in-frame clones only, minus some. Seen here are about 24,000 clones, roughly two thirds observed once, and the top ten hold more than 10%. The sample comprised memory (CD45RA-) CD4+ T cells from blood. These receptors were taken from a human donor in good health.

The CDR3 sequence: CASRTKGANVLTF. Written as DNA, the CDR3 is TGCGCCAGCAGAACGAAAGGGGCCAACGTCCTGACTTTC. The chain combines TRBV5-1 with TRBJ2-6; unclear D gene. Germline V gene sequence: CDR1 SGHRS, CDR2 YFSETQ. The CDR3 spans 13 residues. V was trimmed by 5 bases and J by 4 bases, leaving 7 bases between them.

The rearrangement links TRBV30 to TRBJ1-2; D unclear. Germline CDR1 and CDR2: GTSNPN and SVGIG (reference sequence). The V end was cut by 0 bases, the J end by 4 bases, with 6 bases between. CDR3 length equals 12 residues. CDR3 nucleotides: TGTGCCTGGAGTGTAACAGCCTATGGCTACACCTTC. Encoded protein: CAWSVTAYGYTF.

In its sample, this clone was seen a few times. V is TRBV28 and J is TRBJ1-2, with D unclear. The CDR3 covers 13 residues. The V end was cut by 2 bases, the J end by 8 bases, with 12 bases between. From germline, CDR1 is MDHEN and CDR2 SYDVKM. The CDR3 sequence is CASSLGHGGGYTF. CDR3 nucleotide sequence: TGTGCCAGCAGTTTAGGGCACGGCGGAGGCTACACCTTC.

Turning to this clone: Other DNA sequences of this sample code for an identical CDR3. The chain uses TRBV6-5 and TRBJ2-1; 7 bases are shared with TRBD2. V lost 0 bases to trimming and J lost 10 bases; unmatched junction nucleotides: 12. Germline loops: CDR1 MNHEY, CDR2 SVGAGI. The CDR3 runs to 16 residues. As DNA, the CDR3 is TGTGCCAGCAGTTACTCGAGGGCGCGGGGGTCGGGAGAGCAGTTCTTC. Its translation: CASSYSRARGSGEQFF.

This clone was seen a few times. The CDR3 loop is CSVGGGTYYEQYF. The CDR3 region has the DNA TGCAGCGTTGGCGGGGGAACCTACTACGAGCAGTACTTC. V and J are TRBV29-1 and TRBJ2-7; TRBD2 agrees at 7 bases. Germline V gives CDR1 SQVTM, CDR2 ANQGSEA. Losses at the gene ends were 4 bases for V and 3 bases for J; bases not matched to a gene: 6. The CDR3 is 13 residues long.

This clone was detected only a few times. This chain's CDR3 is CASSSGTDTGELFF. The CDR3 DNA is TGTGCCAGCAGCTCGGGGACCGATACCGGGGAGCTGTTTTTT. The J gene is TRBJ2-2, the V gene TRBV7-8; either TRBD1 or TRBD2 may fit D (5 bases each). Per germline, CDR1 SGHVS and CDR2 FQNEAQ. The ends were cut back, 4 bases at V and 5 bases at J, with 11 bases in the middle. The CDR3 has 14 amino acids.

J is TRBJ1-5 and V is TRBV2; no clear D gene. V was clipped by 6 bases and J by 3 bases, with 9 bases between them. The germline CDR1 and CDR2 sequences are SNHLY and FYNNEI. The CDR3 runs to 13 residues. In nucleotides, the CDR3 is TGTGCCAGCAGGGGCCAGGACAATCAGCCCCAGCATTTT. This gives the protein CASRGQDNQPQHF.